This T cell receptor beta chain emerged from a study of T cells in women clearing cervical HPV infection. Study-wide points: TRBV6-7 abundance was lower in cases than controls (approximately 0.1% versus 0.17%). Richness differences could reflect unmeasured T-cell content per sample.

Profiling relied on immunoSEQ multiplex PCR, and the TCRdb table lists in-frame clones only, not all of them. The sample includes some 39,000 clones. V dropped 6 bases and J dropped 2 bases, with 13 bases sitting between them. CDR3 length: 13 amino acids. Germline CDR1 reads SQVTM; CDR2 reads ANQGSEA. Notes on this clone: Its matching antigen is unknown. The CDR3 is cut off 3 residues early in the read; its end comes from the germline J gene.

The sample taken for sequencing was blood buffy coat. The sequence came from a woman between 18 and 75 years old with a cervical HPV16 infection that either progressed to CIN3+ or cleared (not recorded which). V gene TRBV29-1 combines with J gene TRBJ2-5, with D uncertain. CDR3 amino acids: CSVLRDIQETQYF. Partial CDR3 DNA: TGCAGCGTCCTCCGTGACATACAAGAGACC. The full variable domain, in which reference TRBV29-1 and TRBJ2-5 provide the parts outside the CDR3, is SAVISQKPSRDICQRGTSLTIQCQVDSQVTMMFWYRQQPGQSLTLIATANQGSEATYESGFVIDKFPISRPNLTFSTLTVSNMSPEDSSIYLCSVLRDIQETQYFGPGTRLLVL.